Presented here are 13 T cell receptor beta chains from one specimen sequenced in a study of T cells after yellow fever vaccination. TCRdb re-analysed the 5' RACE reads in MiXCR, keeping a single row per CDR3 protein. The table has 450,000 to 550,000 distinct CDR3 sequences, 21% seen once. The sequences come from PBMCs, collected more than 20 days after the first yellow fever vaccination. Every receptor here comes from a man younger than 30 who received the YFV17D yellow fever vaccine.

This clonotype has only a few counts. The chain recombines TRBV9 with TRBJ2-2; TRBD2 agrees at 11 bases. CDR3 size: 18 residues. The trim removed 2 bases at V and 7 bases at J, leaving 13 bases unmatched. From germline, CDR1 is SGDLS and CDR2 YYNGEE. CDR3 DNA sequence: TGTGCCAGCAGCGTCCTAGCGGGGGGCCAACTCGAACACGGGGAGCTGTTTTTT. Translation gives CASSVLAGGQLEHGELFF.

This clonotype appeared a few times. The genes are TRBV19 and TRBJ1-5; D uncertain. Germline lookup yields CDR1 LNHDA and CDR2 SQIVND (reference sequence). The V end lost 2 bases, the J end lost 0 bases, and 8 bases lay between the germline ends. The CDR3 covers 15 residues. The CDR3 bases are TGTGCCAGTAGTATAACAGCGCATAGCAATCAGCCCCAGCATTTT. Residues: CASSITAHSNQPQHF.

This clonotype was seen more than once but under ten times. Here the CDR3 reads CASTPGGNQPQHF. The CDR3 DNA reads as TGTGCCAGCACCCCCGGGGGGAATCAGCCCCAGCATTTT. The V and J genes are TRBV28 and TRBJ1-5; maybe TRBD1 (5 bases). This CDR3 comprises 13 residues. Germline CDR1 reads MDHEN; CDR2 reads SYDVKM. V lost 7 bases and J 4 bases, leaving 11 bases between the germline ends.

The CDR3 DNA is TGTGCCAGCAGCGGAGCTTATAGCAATCAGCCCCAGCATTTT. Amino acid sequence: CASSGAYSNQPQHF. V is TRBV2 and J is TRBJ1-5, with D hard to call. There are 14 residues in the CDR3. V was pared by 6 bases and J by 0 bases, with 9 bases between. Germline CDR1 reads SNHLY; CDR2 reads FYNNEI.

This clonotype turned up a few times. The V and J genes are TRBV5-1 and TRBJ2-1; D possibly corresponds to TRBD2 (6 bases). The CDR3 spans 12 residues. Looked up from germline, CDR1 is SGHRS and CDR2 is YFSETQ. Trimming shortened V by 3 bases and J by 9 bases, and 10 bases separated the two germline ends. The CDR3 protein is CASSSGVPEQFF. CDR3 DNA sequence: TGCGCCAGCAGCTCGGGGGTTCCTGAGCAGTTCTTC.

V is TRBV12-3 or TRBV12-4 and J is TRBJ2-7; possibly TRBD1 for D (6 bases). The CDR3 runs 16 residues. The germline V and J ends were trimmed by 7 bases and 2 bases, with 21 bases remaining between them. CDR3 sequence: CASTKIGTLHPYEQYF. DNA of the CDR3: TGTGCCAGCACCAAAATCGGGACACTTCATCCCTACGAGCAGTACTTC.

The table lists this clonotype with a few counts. This chain uses TRBV11-2 with TRBJ2-2; the D call may be TRBD1 or TRBD2 (5 bases each). The CDR3 has 17 amino acids. Germline lookup yields CDR1 SGHAT and CDR2 FQNNGV. Trimming shortened V by 2 bases and J by 0 bases, and 13 bases separated the two germline ends. The CDR3 loop reads CASSLRRGGTNTGELFF. The DNA of the CDR3 is TGTGCCAGCAGCTTAAGACGGGGCGGTACGAACACCGGGGAGCTGTTTTTT.

This clonotype turned up a few times. This rearrangement joins TRBV3-1 to TRBJ2-3; D call uncertain. CDR1 is LGHDT and CDR2 is YNNKEL in the germline V gene (reference sequence). There are 12 residues in the CDR3. V was pared by 3 bases and J by 4 bases, with 5 bases between. The CDR3 protein is CASSQLSDTQYF. The CDR3 bases are TGTGCCAGCAGCCAGCTGTCAGATACGCAGTATTTT.

The table lists this clonotype with many counts. The chain employs TRBV5-1 and TRBJ2-2; D not certain. CDR1 SGHRS and CDR2 YFSETQ come from the germline V gene. Trimming pared 0 bases from V and 8 bases from J, leaving 14 bases between. This CDR3 is built from 15 residues. CDR3 sequence reads: CASSLELLWGGELFF. CDR3 coding DNA: TGCGCCAGCAGCTTGGAACTTTTGTGGGGTGGGGAGCTGTTTTTT.

This clonotype was counted at least ten times. This chain links TRBV10-3 with TRBJ2-1, with 16 nucleotides matching TRBD2. This CDR3 is 16 amino acids long. V lost 6 bases to trimming and J lost 6 bases; unmatched junction nucleotides: 5. Germline loops: CDR1 ENHRY, CDR2 SYGVKD. The CDR3 coding sequence is TGTGCCATCAGGGGGACTAGCGGGGGGGCAATCAATGAGCAGTTCTTC. This codes for CAIRGTSGGAINEQFF.

This clonotype was seen a few times. At one boundary the junction diverges from the germline segment, which might be a read error. This chain connects TRBV4-1 to TRBJ2-1, with D uncertain. CDR3 length: 13 residues. Germline-derived CDR1 and CDR2 are MGHRA and YSYEKL. The CDR3 DNA reads as TGCGCCAGCAGCCAAGATCTCGTCACAAAATGTCTCTTC. Translating gives CASSQDLVTKCLF.

This clonotype was seen repeatedly, ten times or more. The CDR3 reads CASSLSPGDYEQYF. The CDR3 DNA reads as TGTGCCAGCAGCTTAAGTCCAGGGGACTACGAGCAGTACTTC. The rearrangement links TRBV7-6 to TRBJ2-7; tentatively, D is TRBD1 (6 bases). The CDR3 has 14 residues. Germline assignment: CDR1 SGHVS and CDR2 FNYEAQ. V was shortened by 2 bases and J by 3 bases, with 11 bases between the two germline ends.

This clonotype was observed many times. J is TRBJ2-1 and V is TRBV5-1; 11 positions match TRBD2. V shed 4 bases, J shed 4 bases, and the junction held 13 bases outside the gene matches. Germline V gives CDR1 SGHRS, CDR2 YFSETQ. There are 18 residues in the CDR3. The CDR3 sequence: CASSPPSSGGAPYNEQFF. The CDR3 DNA reads TGCGCCAGCAGCCCGCCGAGTAGCGGGGGGGCCCCGTACAATGAGCAGTTCTTC.